The clone carrying this T cell receptor beta chain was observed at least ten times. Antigen: not known. V was shortened by 6 bases and J by 5 bases, with 14 bases between the two germline ends. The CDR3 contains 13 residues. Germline V gives CDR1 MDHEN, CDR2 SYDVKM. This sample was taken from a study of T cells in Graves' hyperthyroidism and ophthalmopathy. Points from the study as a whole: Most thyroid clonotypes that were expanded above 0.001 also turned up in blood.

There were TCR beta CDR3 regions amplified from RNA transcripts. With the HTBI primer set, the TCR CDR3 went through a first round of RT-PCR. A single record per CDR3 protein comes from TCRdb applying MiXCR to the multiplex PCR reads. This sample has over 650,000 distinct CDR3 sequences, with over 15% found just once. A lack of ophthalmopathy progression within 18 months defined stable Graves' hyperthyroidism. The PBMCs studied were ones that came from roughly 11 ml fresh peripheral blood. This chain connects TRBV28 to TRBJ2-7, with D perhaps TRBD1 or TRBD2 (7 bases each). The sample was blood. The clonotype was recovered from a man aged 18 to 30 with Graves' hyperthyroidism. The CDR3 DNA reads as TGTGCCAGCAGGCGGGGGACAGTGGACGAGCAGTACTTC. This translates into CASRRGTVDEQYF.